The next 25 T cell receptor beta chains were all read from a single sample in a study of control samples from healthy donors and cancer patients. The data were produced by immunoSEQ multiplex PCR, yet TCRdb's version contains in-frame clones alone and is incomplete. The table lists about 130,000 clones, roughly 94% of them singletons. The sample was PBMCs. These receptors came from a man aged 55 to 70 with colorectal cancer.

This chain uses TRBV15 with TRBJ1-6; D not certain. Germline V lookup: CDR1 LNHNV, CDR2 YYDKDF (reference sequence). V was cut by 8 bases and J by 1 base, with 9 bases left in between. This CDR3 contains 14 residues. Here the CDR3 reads CATARVSYNSPLHF. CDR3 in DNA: TGTGCCACCGCGCGGGTTTCCTATAATTCACCCCTCCACTTT. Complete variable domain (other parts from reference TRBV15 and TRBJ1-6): DAMVIQNPRYQVTQFGKPVTLSCSQTLNHNVMYWYQQKSSQAPKLLFHYYDKDFNNEADTPDNFQSRRPNTSFCFLDIRSPGLGDTAMYLCATARVSYNSPLHFGNGTRLTVT.

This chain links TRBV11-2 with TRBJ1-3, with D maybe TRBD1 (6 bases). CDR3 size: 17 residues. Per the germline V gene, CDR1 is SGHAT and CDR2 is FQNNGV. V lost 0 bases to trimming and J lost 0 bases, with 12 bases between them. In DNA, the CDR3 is TGTGCCAGCAGCTTAGAGGGGGGGGCTTTCTCTGGAAACACCATATATTTT. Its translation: CASSLEGGAFSGNTIYF.

The CDR3 nucleotides read TGTGCCACCAGCAGAGATCTCCGGGGTCTGAGCACAGATACGCAGTATTTT. This encodes CATSRDLRGLSTDTQYF. The chain uses TRBV15 and TRBJ2-3, with D possibly TRBD2 on 5 matching bases. The CDR3 has 17 amino acids. The germline gives CDR1 LNHNV, CDR2 YYDKDF (reference sequence). Trimming took off 0 bases at V and 0 bases at J, with 13 bases between the two ends.

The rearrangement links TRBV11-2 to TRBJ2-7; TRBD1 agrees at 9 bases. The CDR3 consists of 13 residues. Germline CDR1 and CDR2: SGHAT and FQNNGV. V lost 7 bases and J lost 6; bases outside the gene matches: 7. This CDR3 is CASNTDRGGEQYF. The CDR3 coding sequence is TGTGCCAGCAACACCGACAGGGGGGGCGAGCAGTACTTC.

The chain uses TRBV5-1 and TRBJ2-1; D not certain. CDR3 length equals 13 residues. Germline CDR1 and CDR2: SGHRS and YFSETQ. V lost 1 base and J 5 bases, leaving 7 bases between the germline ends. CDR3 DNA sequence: TGCGCCAGCAGCTTGTCGTGGGACAATGAGCAGTTCTTC. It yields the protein CASSLSWDNEQFF.

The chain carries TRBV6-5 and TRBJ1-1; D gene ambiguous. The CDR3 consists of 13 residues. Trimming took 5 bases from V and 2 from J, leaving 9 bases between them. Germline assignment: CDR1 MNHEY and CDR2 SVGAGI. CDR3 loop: CASSTQVNTEAFF. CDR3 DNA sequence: TGTGCCAGCAGTACCCAGGTTAACACTGAAGCTTTCTTT.

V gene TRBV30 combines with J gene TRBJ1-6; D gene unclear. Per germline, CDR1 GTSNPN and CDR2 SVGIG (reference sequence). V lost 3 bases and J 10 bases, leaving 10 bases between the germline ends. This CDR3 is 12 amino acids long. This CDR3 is CAWRMSGSPLHF. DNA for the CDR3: TGTGCCTGGAGAATGTCGGGGTCACCCCTCCACTTT.

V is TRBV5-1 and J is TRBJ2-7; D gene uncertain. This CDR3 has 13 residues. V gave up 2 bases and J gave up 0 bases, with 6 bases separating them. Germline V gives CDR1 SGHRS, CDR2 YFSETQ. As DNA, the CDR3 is TGCGCCAGCAGCTTAGAGGTCTCCTACGAGCAGTACTTC. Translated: CASSLEVSYEQYF.

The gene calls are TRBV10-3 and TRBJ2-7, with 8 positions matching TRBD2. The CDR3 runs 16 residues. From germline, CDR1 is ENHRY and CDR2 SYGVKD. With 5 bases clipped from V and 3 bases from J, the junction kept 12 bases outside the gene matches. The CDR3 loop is CAISPLGGRGDYEQYF. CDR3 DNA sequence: TGTGCCATCAGTCCCCTCGGGGGGCGGGGGGACTACGAGCAGTACTTC.

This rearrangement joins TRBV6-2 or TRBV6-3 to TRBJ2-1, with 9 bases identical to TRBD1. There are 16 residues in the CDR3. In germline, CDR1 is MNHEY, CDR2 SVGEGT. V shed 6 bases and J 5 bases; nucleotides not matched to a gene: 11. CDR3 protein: CASSKATGQGNNEQFF. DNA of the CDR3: TGTGCCAGCAGCAAAGCCACGGGACAGGGAAACAATGAGCAGTTCTTC.

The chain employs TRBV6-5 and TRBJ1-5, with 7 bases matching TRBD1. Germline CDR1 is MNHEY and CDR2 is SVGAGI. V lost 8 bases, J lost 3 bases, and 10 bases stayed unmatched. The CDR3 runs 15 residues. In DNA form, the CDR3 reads TGTGCCAGCTTGACAGGGCTGGGGAACAATCAGCCCCAGCATTTT. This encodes CASLTGLGNNQPQHF.

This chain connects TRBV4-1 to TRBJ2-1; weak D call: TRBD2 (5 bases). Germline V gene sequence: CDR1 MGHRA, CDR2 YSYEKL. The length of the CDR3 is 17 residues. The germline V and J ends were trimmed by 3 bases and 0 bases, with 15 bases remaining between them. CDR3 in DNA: TGCGCCAGCAGCCACCCTGGGAGTACCAGCTCCTACAATGAGCAGTTCTTC. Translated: CASSHPGSTSSYNEQFF.

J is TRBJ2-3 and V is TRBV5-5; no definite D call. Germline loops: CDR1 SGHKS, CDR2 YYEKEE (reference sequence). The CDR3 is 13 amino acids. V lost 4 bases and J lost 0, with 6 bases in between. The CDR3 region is CASSTTSTDTQYF. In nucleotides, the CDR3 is TGTGCCAGCAGCACGACTAGCACAGATACGCAGTATTTT. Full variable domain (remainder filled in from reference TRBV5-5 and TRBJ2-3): DAGVTQSPTHLIKTRGQQVTLRCSPISGHKSVSWYQQVLGQGPQFIFQYYEKEERGRGNFPDRFSARQFPNYSSELNVNALLLGDSALYLCASSTTSTDTQYFGPGTRLTVL.

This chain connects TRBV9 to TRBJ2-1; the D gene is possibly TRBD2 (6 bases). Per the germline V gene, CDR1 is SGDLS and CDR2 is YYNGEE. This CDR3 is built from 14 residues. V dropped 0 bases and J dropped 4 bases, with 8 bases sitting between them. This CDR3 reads CASSVGGAYNEQFF. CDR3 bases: TGTGCCAGCAGCGTAGGCGGGGCGTACAATGAGCAGTTCTTC.

The CDR3 sequence is CASSLDLTDTQYF. CDR3 in DNA: TGTGCCAGCAGCTTAGATCTTACAGATACGCAGTATTTT. V and J are TRBV11-2 and TRBJ2-3, with D unresolved. There are 13 residues in the CDR3. The germline CDR1 and CDR2 sequences are SGHAT and FQNNGV. V shed 0 bases and J shed 3 bases, with 4 bases lying between them.

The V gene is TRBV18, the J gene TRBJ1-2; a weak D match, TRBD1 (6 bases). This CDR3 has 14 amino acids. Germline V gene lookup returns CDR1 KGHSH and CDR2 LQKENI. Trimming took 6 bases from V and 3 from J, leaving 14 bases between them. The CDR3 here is CASSVGGHDYGYTF. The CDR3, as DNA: TGTGCCAGCTCGGTCGGGGGGCATGACTATGGCTACACCTTC.

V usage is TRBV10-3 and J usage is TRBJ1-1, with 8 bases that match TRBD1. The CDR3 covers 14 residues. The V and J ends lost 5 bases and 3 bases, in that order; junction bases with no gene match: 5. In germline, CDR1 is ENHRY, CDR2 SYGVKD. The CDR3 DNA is TGTGCCATCAGTAAGACAGGGGACCACACTGAAGCTTTCTTT. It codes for CAISKTGDHTEAFF.

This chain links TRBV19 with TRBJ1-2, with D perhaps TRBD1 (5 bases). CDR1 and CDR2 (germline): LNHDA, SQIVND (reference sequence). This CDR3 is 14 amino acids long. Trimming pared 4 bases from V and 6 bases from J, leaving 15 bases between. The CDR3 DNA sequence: TGTGCCAGTAGTAGAGGGGAGGTTACCCATGGCTACACCTTC. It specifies CASSRGEVTHGYTF.

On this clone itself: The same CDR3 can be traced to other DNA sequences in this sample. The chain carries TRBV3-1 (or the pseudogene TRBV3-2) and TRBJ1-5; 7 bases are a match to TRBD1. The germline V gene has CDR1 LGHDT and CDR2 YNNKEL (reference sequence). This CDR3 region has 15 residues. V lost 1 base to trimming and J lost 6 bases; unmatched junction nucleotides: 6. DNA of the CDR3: TGTGCCAGCAGCCAAGGGACAGGCCGGGGTCAGCCCCAGCATTTT. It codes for CASSQGTGRGQPQHF.

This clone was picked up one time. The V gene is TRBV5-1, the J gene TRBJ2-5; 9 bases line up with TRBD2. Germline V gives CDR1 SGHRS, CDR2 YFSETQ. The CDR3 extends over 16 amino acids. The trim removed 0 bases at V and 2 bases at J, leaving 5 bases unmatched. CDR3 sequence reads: CASSLAGLAGQETQYF. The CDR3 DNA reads TGCGCCAGCAGCTTGGCCGGGCTAGCGGGACAAGAGACCCAGTACTTC.

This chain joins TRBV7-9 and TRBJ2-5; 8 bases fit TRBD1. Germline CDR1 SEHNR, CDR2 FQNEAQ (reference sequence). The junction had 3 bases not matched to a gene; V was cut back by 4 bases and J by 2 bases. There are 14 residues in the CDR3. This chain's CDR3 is CASSSGQGQETQYF. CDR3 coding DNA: TGTGCCAGCAGCTCCGGACAGGGACAAGAGACCCAGTACTTC.

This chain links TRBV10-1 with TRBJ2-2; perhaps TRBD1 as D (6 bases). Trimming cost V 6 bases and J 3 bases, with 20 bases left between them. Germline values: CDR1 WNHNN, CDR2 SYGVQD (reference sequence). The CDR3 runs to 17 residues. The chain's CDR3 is CASRGVPPPGDTGELFF. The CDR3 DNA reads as TGCGCCAGCAGGGGTGTTCCCCCCCCAGGGGACACCGGGGAGCTGTTTTTT.

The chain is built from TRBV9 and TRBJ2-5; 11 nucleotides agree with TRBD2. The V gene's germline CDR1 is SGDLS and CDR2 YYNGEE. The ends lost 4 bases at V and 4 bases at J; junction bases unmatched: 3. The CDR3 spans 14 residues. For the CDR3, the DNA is TGTGCCAGCAGCCCGACTAGCGGGGCAGAGACCCAGTACTTC. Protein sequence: CASSPTSGAETQYF.

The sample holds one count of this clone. The CDR3 protein is CASSQGRGGANVLTF. The CDR3 DNA reads as TGCGCCAGCAGCCAGGGGCGGGGTGGGGCCAACGTCCTGACTTTC. V and J are TRBV4-3 and TRBJ2-6, with D perhaps TRBD2 (6 bases). Germline V gives CDR1 LGHNA, CDR2 YSLEER. The CDR3 totals 15 residues. Deletions cut 3 bases from V and 3 bases from J, with 9 bases between.

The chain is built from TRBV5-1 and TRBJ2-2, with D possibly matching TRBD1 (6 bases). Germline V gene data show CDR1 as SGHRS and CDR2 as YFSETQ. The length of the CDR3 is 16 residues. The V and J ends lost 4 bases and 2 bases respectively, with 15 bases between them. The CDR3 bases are TGCGCCAGCAGCACCGGACAGAAACTTAACACCGGGGAGCTGTTTTTT. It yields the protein CASSTGQKLNTGELFF. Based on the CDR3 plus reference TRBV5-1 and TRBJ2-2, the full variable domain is KAGVTQTPRYLIKTRGQQVTLSCSPISGHRSVSWYQQTPGQGLQFLFEYFSETQRNKGNFPGRFSGRQFSNSRSEMNVSTLELGDSALYLCASSTGQKLNTGELFFGEGSRLTVL.